This T cell receptor (beta chain) appears in the sequencing data of a study of long-term antiretroviral therapy in people with HIV. Findings of the study overall: Researchers lacked any data on ART adherence, viral resistance or therapy changes. Diversity went up after ART and still fell short of transplant donor controls.

Deletions cut 4 bases from V and 4 bases from J, with 20 bases between. CDR1 and CDR2 (germline): SGHDT, YYEEEE. The length of the CDR3 is 16 residues. A v3.0 immunoSEQ assay was performed at survey level. Each sample had sequencing targeting about 40,000-50,000 T-cell genomes. Repertoires were generated with immunoSEQ multiplex PCR, while TCRdb's copy carries only in-frame clones and drops some. The table records around 24,000 clones, around 86% of them present only once. In regard to this clone: Its antigen is still unknown.

Before DNA extraction, about 0.95-10 million cryopreserved PBMC were held in the samples. This TCR derives from a man aged 45 to 65 with HIV. The input for sequencing was unsorted PBMCs, taken 0.4 years after starting antiretroviral therapy. J is TRBJ2-5 and V is TRBV5-6; D gene ambiguous. Here the CDR3 DNA reads TGTGCCAGCAGCGAGGAGACGGGTAGGCACATAGAGACCCAGTACTTC. Amino acid sequence: CASSEETGRHIETQYF.